Below, 27 T cell receptor beta chains from the same sample are listed, as sequenced in a study of T cell clonality in common variable immunodeficiency. Overall study results and limits: In common variable immunodeficiency, TCR beta chains reportedly carried fewer deletions and N-nucleotide insertions.

TCRdb's table, derived via immunoSEQ multiplex PCR, lists solely in-frame clones and lacks some. The data show 30,000 to 35,000 clones, with none appearing a single time. These receptors' targets are unknown. The sample consisted of peripheral blood mononuclear cells. The source of these receptors is a human donor with common variable immunodeficiency.

Remarks on this clone: The read terminates 3 residues before the CDR3 end, so the remaining end is supplied by the germline J gene. The chain combines TRBV23-1 with TRBJ2-3; D not resolved. TRBV23-1 is an ORF, and what it does is uncertain. Between the trimmed V and J ends, which lost 4 bases and 3 bases, there was a span of 14 bases. The CDR3 is 15 residues long. The CDR3: CASSPRGSLTDTQYF. The part of the CDR3 DNA that was read is TGCGCCAGCAGTCCCCGCGGCAGTTTAACAGATACG.

There are many counts of this clone. The read finishes 3 residues shy of the CDR3 end, and the germline J gene is used to complete it. The chain uses TRBV5-1 and TRBJ2-7; the D is unclear. The CDR3 extends over 15 amino acids. V was trimmed by 0 bases and J by 0 bases, leaving 10 bases between them. Germline V gene lookup returns CDR1 SGHRS and CDR2 YFSETQ. The sequenced CDR3 bases are TGCGCCAGCAGCTTGGAGGCAGGCATCTCCTACGAG. Amino acid sequence: CASSLEAGISYE. The CDR3 in full is CASSLEAGISYEQYF.

About this clone: The CDR3 is cut off 3 residues early in the read; its end comes from the germline J gene. The chain carries TRBV19 and TRBJ2-1; no reliable D call. The CDR3 has 16 amino acids. Germline lookup yields CDR1 LNHDA and CDR2 SQIVND (reference sequence). Trimming took off 3 bases at V and 0 bases at J, with 12 bases between the two ends. The CDR3 DNA, read in part, is TGTGCCAGTAGTATGGCTCCGTCGAGCTCCTACAATGAG. It codes for CASSMAPSSSYNE. The CDR3 as a whole reads CASSMAPSSSYNEQFF.

This clone was counted only a few times. The missing CDR3 end, 3 residues past where the read stops, is filled in from the germline J gene. The gene calls are TRBV2 and TRBJ2-3; 8 bases are shared with TRBD2. Germline assignment: CDR1 SNHLY and CDR2 FYNNEI. The CDR3 runs 18 residues. The J segment lost 3 bases and the V segment lost 4 bases, leaving 15 bases of the junction unmatched. The CDR3 loop is CASSGHNSGTRYTDTQYF. The sequenced CDR3 bases are TGTGCCAGCAGTGGACATAATAGCGGGACACGGTATACAGATACG.

This clone came up many times. The read stops 3 residues short of the end of the CDR3; the missing end is completed from the germline J gene. The chain recombines TRBV30 with TRBJ2-6; tentative D call: TRBD1 (6 bases). The CDR3 runs 14 residues. Germline-derived CDR1 and CDR2 are GTSNPN and SVGIG (reference sequence). V was clipped by 1 base and J by 3 bases, with 7 bases between them. The covered CDR3 bases are TGTGCCTGGAGTGCAGGGGTTGGGGCCAACGTC. This translates into CAWSAGVGANV. The complete CDR3 sequence is CAWSAGVGANVLTF.

This clone came up many times. The read terminates 3 residues before the CDR3 end, so the remaining end is supplied by the germline J gene. V and J are TRBV29-1 and TRBJ2-1, with D possibly being TRBD2 (6 bases). The V end lost 0 bases, the J end lost 7 bases, and 19 bases lay between the germline ends. Germline V lookup: CDR1 SQVTM, CDR2 ANQGSEA. This CDR3 comprises 16 residues. CDR3: CSVEDFRGGGLNEQFF. The sequenced part of the CDR3 DNA is TGCAGCGTTGAAGATTTTCGGGGAGGAGGTTTGAATGAG.

This clone was counted many times. The missing CDR3 end, 3 residues past where the read stops, is filled in from the germline J gene. The chain links TRBV20-1 to TRBJ1-4; 7 nucleotides align to TRBD1. This CDR3 spans 14 amino acids. V shed 5 bases and J 0 bases; nucleotides not matched to a gene: 3. Germline lookup yields CDR1 DFQATT and CDR2 SNEGSKA (reference sequence). The sequenced CDR3 bases are TGCAGTGCTTACCAGGGGGCAACTAATGAAAAA. Translated, it gives CSAYQGATNEK. The CDR3 as a whole reads CSAYQGATNEKLFF.

This clone was seen ten or more times. The read halts 3 residues ahead of the CDR3 end, with the missing end drawn from the germline J gene. The chain has TRBV5-1 and TRBJ2-7; 13 nucleotides match TRBD2. CDR1 is SGHRS and CDR2 is YFSETQ in the germline V gene. The trim removed 4 bases at V and 6 bases at J, leaving 7 bases unmatched. CDR3 size: 15 residues. CDR3 DNA (partial): TGCGCCAGCAGCGCCGGACTAGCGGGAGAAGCCGAG. It yields the protein CASSAGLAGEAE. The entire CDR3 sequence reads CASSAGLAGEAEQYF.

This clone was seen ten or more times. The sequenced fragment ends 3 residues before the CDR3 boundary, so the rest is inferred from the germline J gene. The genes are TRBV24-1 and TRBJ1-5; D might be TRBD1 (6 bases). CDR1 is KGHDR and CDR2 is SFDVKD in the germline V gene. Trimming pared 3 bases from V and 8 bases from J, leaving 19 bases between. CDR3 length: 16 amino acids. The CDR3 bases that were read are TGTGCCACCAGTGATGGGGGCAGGGGTATTCTAAAGCCC. It is translated as CATSDGGRGILKP. The whole CDR3 reads CATSDGGRGILKPQHF.

In this sample, this clone turned up a few times. The read stops 3 residues short of the end of the CDR3; the missing end is completed from the germline J gene. The chain uses TRBV20-1 and TRBJ2-1; a weak D match, TRBD2 (6 bases). V shed 0 bases and J shed 2 bases, with 17 bases lying between them. The length of the CDR3 is 17 residues. Per the germline V gene, CDR1 is DFQATT and CDR2 is SNEGSKA (reference sequence). The CDR3 loop reads CSARDQLAFGAYNEQFF. The sequenced part of the CDR3 DNA is TGCAGTGCTAGAGACCAGCTAGCGTTTGGGGCCTACAATGAG.

In this sample, this clone turned up a few times. Read data end 3 residues before the CDR3 end; the end is taken from the germline J gene. This chain uses TRBV6-7 with TRBJ2-7; D might be TRBD1 (5 bases). TRBV6-7 has ORF status, its function being uncertain. The V end was cut by 1 base, the J end by 3 bases, with 13 bases between. The CDR3 runs to 15 residues. Incomplete CDR3 DNA: TGTGCCAGCAGTTACTGGGAACAGGTGATCTACGAG. This encodes CASSYWEQVIYE. The complete CDR3 reads CASSYWEQVIYEQYF.

About this clone itself: A clone one base away is much larger, so this may be a read error. The read ends 3 residues early relative to the CDR3; the germline J gene fills the gap. The same CDR3 arises from other DNA sequences in this sample as well. The gene calls are TRBV30 and TRBJ2-7; TRBD2 matches at 7 bases. V lost 7 bases, J lost 0 bases, and 9 bases stayed unmatched. Germline assignment: CDR1 GTSNPN and CDR2 SVGIG (reference sequence). There are 14 residues in the CDR3. CDR3: CAYSSGGLSYEQYF. The CDR3 bases that were read are TGTGCCTACTCTAGCGGAGGCCTCTCCTACGAG. The full variable domain, in which reference TRBV30 and TRBJ2-7 provide the parts outside the CDR3, is SQTIHQWPATLVQPVGSPLSLECTVEGTSNPNLYWYRQAAGRGLQLLFYSVGIGQISSEVPQNLSASRPQDRQFILSSKKLLLSDSGFYLCAYSSGGLSYEQYFGPGTRLTVT.

This clone was seen more than once but under ten times. The CDR3 is cut off 3 residues early in the read; its end comes from the germline J gene. The chain is built from TRBV19 and TRBJ1-3; D gene unclear. With 6 bases removed from V and 0 bases from J, the gap between germline ends came to 12 bases. Germline values: CDR1 LNHDA, CDR2 SQIVND (reference sequence). This CDR3 is built from 15 residues. The covered CDR3 bases are TGTGCCAGTAGGATTACGGACTTCTCTGGAAACACC. It specifies CASRITDFSGNT. The whole CDR3 is CASRITDFSGNTIYF.

In its sample, this clone is medium-sized. The CDR3 extends 3 residues past the end of the read, so its final part is completed from the germline J gene. The chain carries TRBV7-8 and TRBJ1-4; no clear D. The length of the CDR3 is 13 residues. Germline V gene lookup returns CDR1 SGHVS and CDR2 FQNEAQ. Deletions cut 1 base from V and 8 bases from J, with 8 bases between. CDR3 in amino acids: CASSLDGEEKLFF. The CDR3 DNA, read in part, is TGTGCCAGCAGCTTAGACGGGGAAGAAAAA.

This clone came up many times. The read stops 3 residues short of the end of the CDR3; the missing end is completed from the germline J gene. This chain connects TRBV2 to TRBJ2-7, with 9 nucleotides matching TRBD1. J gave up 3 bases and V 6 bases, and 3 bases lay outside the gene matches. Germline CDR1 reads SNHLY; CDR2 reads FYNNEI. The CDR3 extends over 13 amino acids. The chain's CDR3 is CASRATGGYEQYF. CDR3 bases read: TGTGCCAGCAGAGCGACAGGGGGCTACGAG.

This clone was counted only a few times. The missing CDR3 end, 3 residues past where the read stops, is filled in from the germline J gene. The chain carries TRBV7-9 and TRBJ1-3, with 7 bases fitting TRBD1. Germline values: CDR1 SEHNR, CDR2 FQNEAQ (reference sequence). CDR3 length equals 13 residues. Trimming removed 11 bases from V and 7 bases from J; junction bases left unmatched: 11. The covered CDR3 bases are TGTGCCGGGAGTGGAGAAGGGGGCAACACC. Translation gives CAGSGEGGNT. From start to end, the CDR3 is CAGSGEGGNTIYF.

This clone was seen ten or more times. The sequence runs out 3 residues before the end of the CDR3; the remainder is reconstructed from the germline J gene. V gene TRBV10-3 combines with J gene TRBJ1-3, with 7 bases identical to TRBD1. Germline trimming cut 10 bases from V and 2 bases from J; bases unmatched to any gene: 8. The germline CDR1 and CDR2 sequences are ENHRY and SYGVKD. The length of the CDR3 is 14 residues. CDR3 amino acids: CATMGQPAGNTIYF. The CDR3 bases that were read are TGTGCCACGATGGGACAGCCCGCTGGAAACACC.

This clone has ten or more counts. Sequencing ends 3 residues short of the CDR3 end; the germline J gene provides the rest. The V gene is TRBV5-1, the J gene TRBJ1-1; D uncertain. The CDR3 length is 15 residues. V was pared by 0 bases and J by 4 bases, with 13 bases between. Germline CDR1 SGHRS, CDR2 YFSETQ. The CDR3 here is CASSLDRPLGTEAFF. The CDR3 DNA, read in part, is TGCGCCAGCAGCTTGGACAGACCCTTGGGCACTGAA.

This clone was recorded many times. Read coverage stops 3 residues before the CDR3 terminus; the germline J gene supplies the remainder. This rearrangement joins TRBV29-1 to TRBJ2-1; possible D gene TRBD2, 5 bases. Per germline, CDR1 SQVTM and CDR2 ANQGSEA. V was shortened by 0 bases and J by 6 bases, with 15 bases between the two germline ends. This CDR3 contains 15 residues. CDR3 DNA (partial): TGCAGCGTTGAAGATAGCAGGACTCATTCCAATGAG. This translates into CSVEDSRTHSNE. The entire CDR3 sequence reads CSVEDSRTHSNEQFF.

There are many counts of this clone. From the germline J gene comes the end of the CDR3, since the read stops 3 residues before it. The rearrangement joins TRBV10-3 to TRBJ1-2; 10 nucleotides match TRBD1. V lost 11 bases to trimming and J lost 2 bases; unmatched junction nucleotides: 2. The CDR3 is 12 residues long. The germline CDR1 and CDR2 sequences are ENHRY and SYGVKD. This CDR3 reads CAAGQGNYGYTF. CDR3 DNA (partial): TGTGCCGCGGGACAGGGGAACTATGGC.

There are many counts of this clone. The DNA ends 3 residues before the CDR3 does, and the rest of the CDR3 is filled in from the germline J gene. The gene calls are TRBV4-1 and TRBJ2-1, with D uncertain. V lost 1 base and J 7 bases, leaving 8 bases between the germline ends. Per the germline V gene, CDR1 is MGHRA and CDR2 is YSYEKL. CDR3 length: 13 amino acids. The part of the CDR3 DNA that was read is TGCGCCAGCAGCCAAGGACTGTTGAATGAG. Protein: CASSQGLLNE. The full CDR3 is CASSQGLLNEQFF.

Many counts were recorded for this clone. Read sequence stops 3 residues before the CDR3 end, and the germline J gene provides the missing end. The chain combines TRBV7-2 with TRBJ2-3, with 8 bases aligning to TRBD2. CDR1 SGHTA and CDR2 FQGNSA come from the germline V gene. V trimming: 5 bases; J trimming: 2 bases; junction bases outside the gene matches: 6. The CDR3 runs to 15 residues. CDR3 bases read: TGTGCCAGCAGCATAAGCGGGAGTGCCACAGATACG. Translating it yields CASSISGSATDT. The complete CDR3 reads CASSISGSATDTQYF.

In this sample, this clone turned up a few times. The CDR3 goes on 3 residues after the read ends, and that part is filled in from the germline J gene. J is TRBJ2-1 and V is TRBV7-6, with 12 nucleotides matching TRBD2. This CDR3 region has 16 residues. J was trimmed by 9 bases and V by 4 bases; bases with no gene match: 10. Germline assignment: CDR1 SGHVS and CDR2 FNYEAQ. Partial CDR3 DNA: TGTGCCAGCAGCTCGCTAGCGGGAGGGCCGGGGGTTGAG. Translating gives CASSSLAGGPGVE. In full, the CDR3 reads CASSSLAGGPGVEQFF.

This clone came up a few times. Read coverage stops 3 residues before the CDR3 terminus; the germline J gene supplies the remainder. This chain joins TRBV10-3 and TRBJ2-1; 13 nucleotides line up with TRBD2. Germline CDR1 is ENHRY and CDR2 is SYGVKD. J was trimmed by 1 base and V by 3 bases; bases with no gene match: 3. This CDR3 has 17 amino acids. Here the CDR3 reads CAISDPTSGRSYNEQFF. The sequenced part of the CDR3 DNA is TGTGCCATCAGTGACCCGACTAGCGGGAGGTCCTACAATGAG.

This clone was detected many times. The CDR3 end falls 3 residues outside the read, so it is completed with the germline J gene. This rearrangement joins TRBV20-1 to TRBJ2-5, with 7 bases that match TRBD1. This CDR3 contains 15 residues. V lost 5 bases to trimming and J lost 4 bases; unmatched junction nucleotides: 13. Germline CDR1 reads DFQATT; CDR2 reads SNEGSKA (reference sequence). The CDR3 bases that were read are TGCAGTGCTCGTCGTACAGGGGTTTTGAGAGAGACC. This gives the protein CSARRTGVLRET. The entire CDR3 protein reads CSARRTGVLRETQYF.

This clone has a count of ten or more. With the read ending 3 residues before the CDR3 end, the germline J gene is used to fill in that end. The chain links TRBV20-1 to TRBJ2-7; D may be TRBD2 (5 bases). Germline V gene data show CDR1 as DFQATT and CDR2 as SNEGSKA (reference sequence). The CDR3 spans 14 residues. Trimming removed 3 bases from V and 2 bases from J, with 14 bases in between. The CDR3 loop reads CSARSKSGTYEQYF. The covered CDR3 bases are TGCAGTGCTAGGAGTAAGAGCGGAACCTACGAG.

This clone showed up many times. The CDR3 end is not reached by the read, which stops 3 residues before it; the germline J gene fills it in. The chain joins TRBV12-3 or TRBV12-4 to TRBJ2-6; 7 positions match TRBD1. This CDR3 is 19 amino acids long. V was pared by 2 bases and J by 1 base, with 11 bases of the junction left unmatched. Partial CDR3 DNA: TGTGCCAGCAGTTTACGGACAGGCGAGGGGGTATCTGGGGCCAACGTC. Translation: CASSLRTGEGVSGANV. In full, the CDR3 reads CASSLRTGEGVSGANVLTF.